The 5 T cell receptor beta chains below come from one sample, sequenced in a study of T-cell reconstitution after alpha-beta-depleted transplantation in children. Preparation of the TCRbeta library used unique molecular identifiers. TCRdb fed the PCR reads into MiXCR, producing one record per CDR3 protein. The data show some 110,000 distinct CDR3 sequences, 10% seen once. Here the sequenced sample was PBMCs, taken before TCRalphabeta/CD19-depleted stem cell transplant. Receptors originate from a boy between 2 and 10 years old with acute lymphoblastic leukemia, due to receive a stem cell transplant.

This clonotype was seen more than once but under ten times. The V gene is TRBV7-9, the J gene TRBJ1-1; no definite D call. V dropped 1 base and J dropped 3 bases, with 12 bases sitting between them. CDR3 length: 15 residues. In germline, CDR1 is SEHNR, CDR2 FQNEAQ (reference sequence). CDR3 in DNA: TGTGCCAGCAGCTTAGGTAGAGGGAGGGACACTGAAGCTTTCTTT. It codes for CASSLGRGRDTEAFF. Looking up the rest from reference TRBV7-9 and TRBJ1-1 gives the full variable domain: DTGVSQNPRHKITKRGQNVTFRCDPISEHNRLYWYRQTLGQGPEFLTYFQNEAQLEKSRLLSDRFSAERPKGSFSTLEIQRTEQGDSAMYLCASSLGRGRDTEAFFGQGTRLTVV.

CDR3 coding DNA: TGCGCCAGCAGTGATTTGATGTCAGGGACCCAAGAGACCCAGTACTTC. Encoded protein: CASSDLMSGTQETQYF. The rearrangement links TRBV10-2 to TRBJ2-5, with D possibly being TRBD1 or TRBD2 (5 bases each). V lost 3 bases and J 1 base, leaving 15 bases between the germline ends. Per germline, CDR1 WSHSY and CDR2 SAAADI. The CDR3 loop spans 16 amino acids.

V and J are TRBV2 and TRBJ2-1; D is possibly TRBD2 (6 bases). Germline V gene lookup returns CDR1 SNHLY and CDR2 FYNNEI. The V gene lost 3 bases and the J gene lost 2 bases, with 14 bases spanning the gap. This CDR3 region has 16 residues. This CDR3 reads CASSEEVREPYNEQFF. The CDR3 nucleotides are TGTGCCAGCAGTGAGGAGGTGCGGGAACCCTACAATGAGCAGTTCTTC.

The gene calls are TRBV11-2 and TRBJ2-7; D is unclear. V lost 8 bases to trimming and J lost 5 bases, with 13 bases between them. The CDR3 consists of 12 residues. CDR1 is SGHAT and CDR2 is FQNNGV in the germline V gene. The CDR3 region is CASRSSQNEQYF. The CDR3 DNA is TGTGCCAGCCGGTCCTCACAGAACGAGCAGTACTTC.

This clonotype was recorded at least ten times. J is TRBJ2-7 and V is TRBV18; no clear D. This CDR3 is 12 amino acids long. CDR1 is KGHSH, CDR2 LQKENI, per germline. V was shortened by 5 bases and J by 5 bases, with 10 bases between the two germline ends. The CDR3, as DNA: TGTGCCAGCTCATACGAAGGCCACGAGCAGTACTTC. Encoded protein: CASSYEGHEQYF.